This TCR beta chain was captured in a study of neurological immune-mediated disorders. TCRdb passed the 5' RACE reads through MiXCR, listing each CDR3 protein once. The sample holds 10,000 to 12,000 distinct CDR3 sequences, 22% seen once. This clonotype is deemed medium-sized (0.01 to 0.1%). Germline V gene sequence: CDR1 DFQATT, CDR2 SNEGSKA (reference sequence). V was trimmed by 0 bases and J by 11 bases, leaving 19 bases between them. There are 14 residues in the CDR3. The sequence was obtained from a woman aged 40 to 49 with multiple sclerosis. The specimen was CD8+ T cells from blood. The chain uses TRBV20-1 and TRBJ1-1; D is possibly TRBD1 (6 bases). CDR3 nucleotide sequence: TGCAGTGCTAGAGATTTCAATTTGGGGGCACTGGCTTTCTTT. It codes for CSARDFNLGALAFF.